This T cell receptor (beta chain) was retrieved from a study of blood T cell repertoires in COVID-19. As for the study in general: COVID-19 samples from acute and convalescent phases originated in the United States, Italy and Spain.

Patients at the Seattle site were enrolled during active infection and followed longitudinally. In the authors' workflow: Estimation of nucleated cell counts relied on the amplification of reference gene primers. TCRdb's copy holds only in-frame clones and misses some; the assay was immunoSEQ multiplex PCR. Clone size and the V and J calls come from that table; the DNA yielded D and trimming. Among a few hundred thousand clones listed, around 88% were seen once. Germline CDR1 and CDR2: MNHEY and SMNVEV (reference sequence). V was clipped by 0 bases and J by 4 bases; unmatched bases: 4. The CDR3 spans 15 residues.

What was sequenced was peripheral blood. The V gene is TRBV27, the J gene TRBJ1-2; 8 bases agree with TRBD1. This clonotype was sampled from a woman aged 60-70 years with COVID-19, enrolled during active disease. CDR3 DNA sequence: TGTGCCAGCAGTTTATCCCAGGGGGCGATCTATGGCTACACCTTC. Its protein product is CASSLSQGAIYGYTF.